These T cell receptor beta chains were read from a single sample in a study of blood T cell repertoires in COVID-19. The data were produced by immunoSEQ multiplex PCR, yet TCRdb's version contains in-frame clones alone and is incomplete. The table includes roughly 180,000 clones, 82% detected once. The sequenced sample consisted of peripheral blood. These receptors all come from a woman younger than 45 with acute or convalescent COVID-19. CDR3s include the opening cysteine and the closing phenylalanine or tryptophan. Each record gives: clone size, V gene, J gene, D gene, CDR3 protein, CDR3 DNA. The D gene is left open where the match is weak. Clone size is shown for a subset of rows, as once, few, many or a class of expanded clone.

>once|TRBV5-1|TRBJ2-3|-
CASSLTAAYTDTQYF
TGCGCCAGCAGCTTGACAGCGGCCTACACAGATACGCAGTATTTT
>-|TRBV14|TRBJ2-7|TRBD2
CASSRGGLAGLYEQYF
TGTGCCAGCAGCCGAGGGGGACTAGCGGGACTCTACGAGCAGTACTTC
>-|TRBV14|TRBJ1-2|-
CASSQDIGALGYTF
TGTGCCAGCAGCCAAGATATAGGGGCTTTAGGCTACACCTTC
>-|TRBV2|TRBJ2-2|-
CASRETRDTGELFF
TGTGCCAGCAGGGAGACTAGGGACACCGGGGAGCTGTTTTTT
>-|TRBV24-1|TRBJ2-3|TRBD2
CATSEGLAGTSTDTQYF
TGTGCCACCAGTGAAGGACTAGCGGGGACTAGCACAGATACGCAGTATTTT
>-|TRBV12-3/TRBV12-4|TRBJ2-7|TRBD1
CASSFTGQDEQYF
TGTGCCAGCAGTTTTACCGGACAGGACGAGCAGTACTTC
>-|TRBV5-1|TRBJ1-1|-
CASSLDGRTEAFF
TGCGCCAGCAGCTTGGATGGGAGGACTGAAGCTTTCTTT
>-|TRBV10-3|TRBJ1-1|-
CAISDPDMNTEAFF
TGTGCCATCAGTGACCCAGACATGAACACTGAAGCTTTCTTT
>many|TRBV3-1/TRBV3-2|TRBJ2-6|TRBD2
CASSQVAGGSAGANVLTF
TGTGCCAGCAGCCAAGTGGCGGGAGGCTCGGCTGGGGCCAACGTCCTGACTTTC
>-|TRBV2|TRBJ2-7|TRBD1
CAGSGTGRPYEQYF
TGTGCCGGGTCCGGGACAGGGAGACCCTACGAGCAGTACTTC
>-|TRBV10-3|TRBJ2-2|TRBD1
CAASTGAGELFF
TGTGCCGCCAGCACAGGGGCCGGGGAGCTGTTTTTT
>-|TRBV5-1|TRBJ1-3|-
CASSWAPGSGNTIYF
TGCGCCAGCAGCTGGGCGCCCGGATCTGGAAACACCATATATTTT
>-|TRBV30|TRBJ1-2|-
CAWSPSGGSRYGYTF
TGTGCCTGGAGTCCTTCGGGGGGGTCGAGGTATGGCTACACCTTC
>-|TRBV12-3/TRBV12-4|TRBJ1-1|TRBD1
CASSFDRGTEAFF
TGTGCCAGCAGTTTCGACAGGGGCACTGAAGCTTTCTTT
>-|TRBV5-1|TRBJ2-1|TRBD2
CASSLLGLAGNEQFF
TGCGCCAGCAGCTTGTTGGGACTAGCGGGTAATGAGCAGTTCTTC
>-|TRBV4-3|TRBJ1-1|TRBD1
CASSQVGQGNTEAFF
TGCGCCAGCAGCCAAGTTGGACAGGGAAACACTGAAGCTTTCTTT
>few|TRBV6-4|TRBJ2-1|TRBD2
CASSDRGLGNEQFF
TGTGCCAGCAGTGATCGGGGACTAGGCAATGAGCAGTTCTTC
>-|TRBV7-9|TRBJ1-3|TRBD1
CASSPDRGPGNTIYF
TGTGCCAGCAGCCCGGACAGGGGTCCAGGAAACACCATATATTTT
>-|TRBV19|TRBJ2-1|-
CASSMGRNYNEQFF
TGTGCCAGTAGTATGGGCAGAAACTACAATGAGCAGTTCTTC
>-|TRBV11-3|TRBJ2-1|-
CASSQTGGMQFF
TGTGCCAGCAGTCAAACGGGGGGCATGCAGTTCTTC
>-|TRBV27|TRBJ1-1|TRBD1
CASSFTGGNTEAFF
TGTGCCAGCAGTTTTACAGGGGGGAACACTGAAGCTTTCTTT
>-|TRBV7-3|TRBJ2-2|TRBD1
CASSSTGANTGELFF
TGTGCCAGCAGCTCCACAGGGGCGAACACCGGGGAGCTGTTTTTT
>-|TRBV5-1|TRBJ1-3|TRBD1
CASSPDRLTGNTIYF
TGCGCCAGCAGCCCGGACAGGCTAACTGGAAACACCATATATTTT
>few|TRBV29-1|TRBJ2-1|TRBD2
CSVVSSGGKNEQFF
TGCAGCGTTGTGTCTAGCGGGGGGAAAAATGAGCAGTTCTTC
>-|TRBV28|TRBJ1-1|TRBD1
CASKSTGWDTEAFF
TGTGCCAGCAAATCGACAGGGTGGGACACTGAAGCTTTCTTT
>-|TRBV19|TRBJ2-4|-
CASSRNTGVAKNIQYF
TGTGCCAGTAGTAGGAACACGGGAGTAGCCAAAAACATTCAGTACTTC
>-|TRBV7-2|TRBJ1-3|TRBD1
CASRTDRTRNTIYF
TGTGCCAGCAGGACGGACAGGACCAGAAACACCATATATTTT
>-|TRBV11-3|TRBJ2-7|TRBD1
CASSHPGTGYEQYF
TGTGCCAGCAGTCACCCCGGGACAGGATACGAGCAGTACTTC
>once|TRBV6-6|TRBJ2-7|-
CASIPTGRYEQYF
TGTGCCAGTATCCCGACAGGGAGGTACGAGCAGTACTTC
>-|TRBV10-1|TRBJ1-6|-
CASSDRKGGPLHF
TGCGCCAGCAGTGATCGTAAGGGAGGTCCCCTCCACTTT
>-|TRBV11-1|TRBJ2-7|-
CASSLDGGQAYEQYF
TGTGCCAGCAGCTTAGACGGCGGACAAGCCTACGAGCAGTACTTC
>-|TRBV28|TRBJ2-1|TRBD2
CASSRLAGGRYNEQFF
TGTGCCAGCAGTCGACTAGCGGGAGGGCGGTACAATGAGCAGTTCTTC
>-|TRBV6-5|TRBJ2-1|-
CASSTSRGPYNEQFF
TGTGCCAGCAGTACCTCCCGGGGTCCATACAATGAGCAGTTCTTC
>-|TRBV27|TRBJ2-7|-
CASSLFAREAYEQYF
TGTGCCAGCAGTTTATTCGCCAGGGAGGCTTACGAGCAGTACTTC
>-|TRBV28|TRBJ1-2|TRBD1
CASRIGGRGLTF
TGTGCCAGCCGAATAGGGGGCCGGGGGCTAACCTTC
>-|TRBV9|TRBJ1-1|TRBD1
CASSVPTTGGITEAFF
TGTGCCAGCAGCGTACCTACGACAGGGGGCATCACTGAAGCTTTCTTT
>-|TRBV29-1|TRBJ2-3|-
CSVRDSEGTDTQYF
TGCAGCGTGCGGGACAGTGAGGGCACAGATACGCAGTATTTT
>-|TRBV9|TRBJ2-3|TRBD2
CASSLTSGSDTQYF
TGTGCCAGCAGCCTTACTAGCGGTTCAGATACGCAGTATTTT
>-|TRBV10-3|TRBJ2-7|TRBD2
CAISGPSGANYEQYF
TGTGCCATCAGTGGCCCTAGCGGGGCGAACTACGAGCAGTACTTC
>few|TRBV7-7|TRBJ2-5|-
CASSSGILDQETQYF
TGTGCCAGCAGCTCCGGGATACTAGACCAAGAGACCCAGTACTTC
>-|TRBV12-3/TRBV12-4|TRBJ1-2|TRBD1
CASSLIQGHGYTF
TGTGCCAGCAGTTTGATACAGGGGCACGGCTACACCTTC
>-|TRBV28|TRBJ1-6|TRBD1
CASSASGGRDSPLHF
TGTGCCAGCAGTGCATCAGGGGGTAGGGATTCACCCCTCCACTTT
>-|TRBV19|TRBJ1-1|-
CASSIGQLNTEAFF
TGTGCCAGTAGTATTGGACAGCTGAACACTGAAGCTTTCTTT
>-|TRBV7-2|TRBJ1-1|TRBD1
CASEVRSGGTEAFF
TGTGCCAGCGAAGTTCGGTCAGGGGGCACTGAAGCTTTCTTT
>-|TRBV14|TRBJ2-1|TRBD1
CASSPRDRGHNEQFF
TGTGCCAGCAGCCCCCGGGACAGGGGCCACAATGAGCAGTTCTTC
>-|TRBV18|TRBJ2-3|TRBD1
CASSQPGQSTDTQYF
TGTGCCAGCTCACAACCGGGACAGAGCACAGATACGCAGTATTTT
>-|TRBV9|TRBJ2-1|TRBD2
CASSPASGRAVDEQFF
TGTGCCAGCAGCCCTGCTAGCGGGAGGGCCGTCGATGAGCAGTTCTTC
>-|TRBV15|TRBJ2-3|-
CATSRGQAISTDTQYF
TGTGCCACCAGCAGAGGACAGGCCATTAGCACAGATACGCAGTATTTT
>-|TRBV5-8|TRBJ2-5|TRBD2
CASSPSGYQETQYF
TGTGCCAGCAGCCCTAGCGGGTACCAAGAGACCCAGTACTTC
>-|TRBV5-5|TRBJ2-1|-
CASSIVWGHPINEQFF
TGTGCCAGCAGCATCGTCTGGGGACACCCCATAAATGAGCAGTTCTTC
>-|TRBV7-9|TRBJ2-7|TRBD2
CASSWVSGLARYEQYF
TGTGCCAGCAGCTGGGTTTCCGGACTAGCGCGCTACGAGCAGTACTTC
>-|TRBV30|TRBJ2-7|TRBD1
CAWRHTGGQGQYF
TGTGCCTGGAGACACACAGGGGGCCAAGGGCAGTACTTC
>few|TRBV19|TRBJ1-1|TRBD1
CASKVGQGEVF
TGTGCCAGTAAGGTGGGACAGGGCGAGGTCTTT
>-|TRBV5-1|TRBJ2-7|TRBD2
CASSFVAGGTYEQYF
TGCGCCAGCAGCTTCGTAGCGGGGGGGACCTACGAGCAGTACTTC
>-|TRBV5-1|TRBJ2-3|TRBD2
CASSSQPAGETDTQYF
TGCGCCAGCAGCTCCCAGCCAGCGGGGGAGACAGATACGCAGTATTTT